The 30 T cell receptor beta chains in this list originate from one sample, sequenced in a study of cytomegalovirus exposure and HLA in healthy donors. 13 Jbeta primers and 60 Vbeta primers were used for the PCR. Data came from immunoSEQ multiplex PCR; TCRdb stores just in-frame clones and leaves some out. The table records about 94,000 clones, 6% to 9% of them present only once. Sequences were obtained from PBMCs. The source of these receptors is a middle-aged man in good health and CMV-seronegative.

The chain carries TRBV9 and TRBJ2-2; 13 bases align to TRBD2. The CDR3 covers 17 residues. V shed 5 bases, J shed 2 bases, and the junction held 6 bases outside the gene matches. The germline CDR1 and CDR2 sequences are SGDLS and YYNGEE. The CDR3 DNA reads TGTGCCAGCAGTCGTACTAGCGGGGGGGCCAACACCGGGGAGCTGTTTTTT. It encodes CASSRTSGGANTGELFF.

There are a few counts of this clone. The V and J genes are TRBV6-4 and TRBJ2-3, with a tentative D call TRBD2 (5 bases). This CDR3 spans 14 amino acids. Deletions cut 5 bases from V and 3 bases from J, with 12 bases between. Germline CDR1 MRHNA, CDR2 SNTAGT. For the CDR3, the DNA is TGTGCCAGCAGTCAATTCGAGGGTACAGATACGCAGTATTTT. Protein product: CASSQFEGTDTQYF.

This CDR3 is CASSPGTSGDNEQFF. As DNA, the CDR3 is TGTGCCAGCAGCCCGGGGACTAGCGGGGACAATGAGCAGTTCTTC. V is TRBV7-9 and J is TRBJ2-1; 13 bases match TRBD2. This CDR3 spans 15 amino acids. Per germline, CDR1 SEHNR and CDR2 FQNEAQ (reference sequence). Trimming took 5 bases from V and 5 from J; bases not matched to a gene: 3. The full variable domain, in which reference TRBV7-9 and TRBJ2-1 provide the parts outside the CDR3, is DTGVSQNPRHKITKRGQNVTFRCDPISEHNRLYWYRQTLGQGPEFLTYFQNEAQLEKSRLLSDRFSAERPKGSFSTLEIQRTEQGDSAMYLCASSPGTSGDNEQFFGPGTRLTVL.

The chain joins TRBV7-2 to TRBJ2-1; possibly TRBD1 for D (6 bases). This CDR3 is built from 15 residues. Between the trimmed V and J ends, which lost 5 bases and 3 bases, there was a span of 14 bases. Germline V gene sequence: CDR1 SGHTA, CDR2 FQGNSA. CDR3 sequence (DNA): TGTGCCAGCAGCCCCGGGACACCTGGCTACAATGAGCAGTTCTTC. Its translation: CASSPGTPGYNEQFF.

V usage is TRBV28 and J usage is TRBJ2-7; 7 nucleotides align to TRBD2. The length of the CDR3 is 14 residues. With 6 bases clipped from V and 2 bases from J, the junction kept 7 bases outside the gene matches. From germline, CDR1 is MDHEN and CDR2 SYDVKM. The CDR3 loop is CASRLSGSAYEQYF. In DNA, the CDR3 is TGTGCCAGCAGACTTAGCGGGTCCGCCTACGAGCAGTACTTC.

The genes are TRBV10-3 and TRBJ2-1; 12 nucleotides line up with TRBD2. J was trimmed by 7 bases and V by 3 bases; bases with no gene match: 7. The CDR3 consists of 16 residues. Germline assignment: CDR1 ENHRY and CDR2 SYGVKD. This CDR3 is CAISEYLAGGQNEQFF. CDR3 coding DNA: TGTGCCATCAGTGAATACCTAGCGGGAGGGCAGAATGAGCAGTTCTTC.

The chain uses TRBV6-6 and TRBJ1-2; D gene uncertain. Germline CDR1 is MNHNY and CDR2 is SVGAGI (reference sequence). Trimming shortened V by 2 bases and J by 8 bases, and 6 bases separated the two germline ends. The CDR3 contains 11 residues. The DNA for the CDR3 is TGTGCCAGCAGTTACGAGCACGGCTACACCTTC. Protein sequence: CASSYEHGYTF.

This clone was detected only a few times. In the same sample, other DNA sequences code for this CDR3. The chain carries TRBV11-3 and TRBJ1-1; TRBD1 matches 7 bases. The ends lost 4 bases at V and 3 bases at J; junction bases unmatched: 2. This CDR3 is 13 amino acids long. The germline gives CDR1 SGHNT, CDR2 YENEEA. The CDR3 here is CASSSQGDTEAFF. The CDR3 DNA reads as TGTGCCAGCAGCTCCCAGGGGGACACTGAAGCTTTCTTT.

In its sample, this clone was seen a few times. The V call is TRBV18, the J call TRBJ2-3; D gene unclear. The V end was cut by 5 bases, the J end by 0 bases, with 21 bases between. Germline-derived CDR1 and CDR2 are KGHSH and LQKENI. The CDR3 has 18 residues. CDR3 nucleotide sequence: TGTGCCAGCTCATTCCCCTCTTCAAGCGCGCCTAGCACAGATACGCAGTATTTT. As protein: CASSFPSSSAPSTDTQYF.

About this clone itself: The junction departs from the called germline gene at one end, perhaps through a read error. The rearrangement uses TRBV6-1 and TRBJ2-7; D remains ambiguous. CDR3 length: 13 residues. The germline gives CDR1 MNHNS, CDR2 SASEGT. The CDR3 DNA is TGTGCCAGCAGTGTTGGTGCTTCCTACGAGCGGTACTTC. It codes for CASSVGASYERYF.

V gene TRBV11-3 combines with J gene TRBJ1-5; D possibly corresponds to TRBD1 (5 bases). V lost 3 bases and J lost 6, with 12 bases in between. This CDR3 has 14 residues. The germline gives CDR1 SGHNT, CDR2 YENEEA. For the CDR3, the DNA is TGTGCCAGCAGCTTGACGGGGGAAGGTCAGCCCCAGCATTTT. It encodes CASSLTGEGQPQHF.

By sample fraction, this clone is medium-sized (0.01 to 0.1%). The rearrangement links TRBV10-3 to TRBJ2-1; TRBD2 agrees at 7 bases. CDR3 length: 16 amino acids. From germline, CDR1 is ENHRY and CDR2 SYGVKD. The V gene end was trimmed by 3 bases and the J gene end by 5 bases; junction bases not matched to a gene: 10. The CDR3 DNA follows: TGTGCCATCAGTGATGTAGGTAGCGGGCCAGACAATGAGCAGTTCTTC. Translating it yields CAISDVGSGPDNEQFF.

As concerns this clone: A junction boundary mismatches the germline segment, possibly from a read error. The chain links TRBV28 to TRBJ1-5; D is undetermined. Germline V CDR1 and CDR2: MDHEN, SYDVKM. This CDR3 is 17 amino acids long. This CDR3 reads CASSLIGTGYSNQPQNF. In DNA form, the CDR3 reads TGTGCCAGCAGTTTGATAGGCACGGGTTATAGCAATCAGCCCCAGAATTTT.

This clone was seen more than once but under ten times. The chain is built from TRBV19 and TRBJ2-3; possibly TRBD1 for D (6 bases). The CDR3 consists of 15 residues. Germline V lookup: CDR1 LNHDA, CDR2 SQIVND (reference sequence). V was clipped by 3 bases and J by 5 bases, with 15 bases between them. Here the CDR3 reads CASSIRQVGEDTQYF. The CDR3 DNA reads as TGTGCCAGTAGTATCCGACAGGTGGGGGAAGATACGCAGTATTTT.

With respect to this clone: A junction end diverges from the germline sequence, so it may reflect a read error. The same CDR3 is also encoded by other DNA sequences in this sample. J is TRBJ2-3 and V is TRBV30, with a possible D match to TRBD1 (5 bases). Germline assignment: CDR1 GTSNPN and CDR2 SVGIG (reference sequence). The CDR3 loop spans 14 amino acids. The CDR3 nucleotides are TGTGCCTGGAGTAGGGGTGATAGCACAGATACGCAGTATTTC. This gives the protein CAWSRGDSTDTQYF.

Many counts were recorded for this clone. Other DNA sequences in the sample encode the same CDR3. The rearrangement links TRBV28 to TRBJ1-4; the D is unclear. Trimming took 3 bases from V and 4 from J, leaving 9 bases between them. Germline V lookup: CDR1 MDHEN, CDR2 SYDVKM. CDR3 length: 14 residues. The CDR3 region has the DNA TGTGCCAGCAGTTTGCGCCAAATTAATGAAAAACTGTTTTTT. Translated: CASSLRQINEKLFF.

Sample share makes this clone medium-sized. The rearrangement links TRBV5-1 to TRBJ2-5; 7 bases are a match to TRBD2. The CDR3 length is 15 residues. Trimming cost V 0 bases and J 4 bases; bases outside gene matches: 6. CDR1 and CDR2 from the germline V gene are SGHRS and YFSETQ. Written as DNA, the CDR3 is TGCGCCAGCAGCTTGGCGGGGGGTGTAGGAGAGACCCAGTACTTC. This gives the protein CASSLAGGVGETQYF.

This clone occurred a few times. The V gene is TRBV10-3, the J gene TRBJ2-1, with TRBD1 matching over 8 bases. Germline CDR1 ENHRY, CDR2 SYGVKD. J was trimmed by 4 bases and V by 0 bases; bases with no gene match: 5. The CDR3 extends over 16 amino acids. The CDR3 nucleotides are TGTGCCATCAGTGAGTCCGGGACAGGTCAGTACAATGAGCAGTTCTTC. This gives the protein CAISESGTGQYNEQFF.

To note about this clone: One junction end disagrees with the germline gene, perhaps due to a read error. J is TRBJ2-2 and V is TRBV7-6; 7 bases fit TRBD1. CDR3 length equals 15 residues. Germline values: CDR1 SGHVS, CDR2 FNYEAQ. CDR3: CASSSAETGTGELLF. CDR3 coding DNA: TGTGCCAGCAGCTCTGCTGAGACAGGGACCGGGGAGCTGCTTTTT.

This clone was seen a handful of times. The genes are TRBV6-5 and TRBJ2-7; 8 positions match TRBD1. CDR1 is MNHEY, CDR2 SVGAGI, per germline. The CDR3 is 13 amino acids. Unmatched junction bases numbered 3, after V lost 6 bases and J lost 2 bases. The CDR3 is CASRPTGAYEQYF. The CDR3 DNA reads TGTGCCAGCAGACCGACAGGGGCCTACGAGCAGTACTTC.

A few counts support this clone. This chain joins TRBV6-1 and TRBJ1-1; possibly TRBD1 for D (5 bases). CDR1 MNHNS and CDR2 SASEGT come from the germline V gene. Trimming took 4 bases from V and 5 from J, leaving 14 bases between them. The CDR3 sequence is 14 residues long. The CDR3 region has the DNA TGTGCCAGCAGTGTAACAGGCCTGGGTACTGAAGCTTTCTTT. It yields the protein CASSVTGLGTEAFF.

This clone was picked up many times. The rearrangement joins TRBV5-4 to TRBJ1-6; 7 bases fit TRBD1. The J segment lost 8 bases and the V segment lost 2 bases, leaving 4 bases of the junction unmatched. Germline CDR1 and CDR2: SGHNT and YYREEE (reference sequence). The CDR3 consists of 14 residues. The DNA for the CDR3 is TGTGCCAGCAGCTTAACAGGGGTTGATTCACCCCTCCACTTT. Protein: CASSLTGVDSPLHF.

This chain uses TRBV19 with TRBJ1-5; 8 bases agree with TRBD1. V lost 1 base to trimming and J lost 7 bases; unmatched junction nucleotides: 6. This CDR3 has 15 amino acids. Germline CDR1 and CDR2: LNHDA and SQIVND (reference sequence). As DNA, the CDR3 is TGTGCCAGTAGTATAGCCCAACAGGGGGACCAGCCCCAGCATTTT. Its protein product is CASSIAQQGDQPQHF.

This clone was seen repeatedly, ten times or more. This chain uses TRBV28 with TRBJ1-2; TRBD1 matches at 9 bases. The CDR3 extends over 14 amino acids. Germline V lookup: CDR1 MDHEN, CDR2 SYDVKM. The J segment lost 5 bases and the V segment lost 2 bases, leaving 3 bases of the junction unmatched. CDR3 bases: TGTGCCAGCAGTTTAGCACAGGGGGCGTATGGCTACACCTTC. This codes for CASSLAQGAYGYTF.

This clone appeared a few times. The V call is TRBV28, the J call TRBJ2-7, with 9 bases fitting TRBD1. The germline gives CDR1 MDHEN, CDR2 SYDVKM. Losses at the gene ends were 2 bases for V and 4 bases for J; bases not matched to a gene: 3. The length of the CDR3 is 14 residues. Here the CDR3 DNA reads TGTGCCAGCAGTTTAACAGGGGGCCTATACGAGCAGTACTTC. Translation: CASSLTGGLYEQYF.

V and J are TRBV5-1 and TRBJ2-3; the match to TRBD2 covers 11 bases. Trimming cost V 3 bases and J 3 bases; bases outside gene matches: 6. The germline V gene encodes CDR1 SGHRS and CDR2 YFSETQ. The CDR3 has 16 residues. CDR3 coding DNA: TGCGCCAGCAGCTGGCCTAGCGGGGGGAGTACAGATACGCAGTATTTT. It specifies CASSWPSGGSTDTQYF.

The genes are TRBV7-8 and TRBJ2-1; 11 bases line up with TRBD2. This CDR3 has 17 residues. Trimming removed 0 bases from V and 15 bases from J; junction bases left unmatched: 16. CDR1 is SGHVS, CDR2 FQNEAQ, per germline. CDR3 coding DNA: TGTGCCAGCAGCTTAGCTTCGACTAGCGGGATAAACTCCCGAGGGTTCTTC. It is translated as CASSLASTSGINSRGFF.

CDR3 nucleotide sequence: TGTGCCAGCACGTCCCAGTGGGGGGGGACCACCGGGGAGCTGTTTTTT. Protein sequence: CASTSQWGGTTGELFF. V and J are TRBV9 and TRBJ2-2, with 7 bases that match TRBD2. The V gene end was trimmed by 6 bases and the J gene end by 4 bases; junction bases not matched to a gene: 12. This CDR3 is built from 16 residues. The V gene's germline CDR1 is SGDLS and CDR2 YYNGEE.

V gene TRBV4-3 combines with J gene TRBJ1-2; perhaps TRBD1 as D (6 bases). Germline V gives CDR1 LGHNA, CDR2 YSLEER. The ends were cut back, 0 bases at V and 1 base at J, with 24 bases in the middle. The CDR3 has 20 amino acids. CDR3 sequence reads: CASSQEGAGTPRAINYGYTF. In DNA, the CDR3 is TGCGCCAGCAGCCAAGAAGGGGCTGGGACACCTAGGGCAATTAACTATGGCTACACCTTC.

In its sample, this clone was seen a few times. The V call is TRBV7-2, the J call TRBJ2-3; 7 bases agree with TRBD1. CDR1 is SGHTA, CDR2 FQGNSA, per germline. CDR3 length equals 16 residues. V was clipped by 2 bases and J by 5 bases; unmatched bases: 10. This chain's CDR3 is CASSLPGQSLGDTQYF. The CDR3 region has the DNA TGTGCCAGCAGCTTACCGGGACAGTCGTTGGGAGATACGCAGTATTTT.